These 21 T cell receptor beta chains were sequenced from one sample in a study of regulatory T cells in long-lasting Graves disease. Investigators prepared the TCR beta libraries by applying iRepertoire HTBI primers and Arm-PCR of CDR3 regions. A single record per CDR3 protein comes from TCRdb applying MiXCR to the multiplex PCR reads. This sample has approximately 230,000 distinct CDR3 sequences, with around 17% found just once. Noted time point: newly diagnosed GD, antithyroid drugs for less than 3 months. The TCR library was made from RNA extracted from PBMCs. Sequenced material: peripheral blood mononuclear cells (PBMCs), taken at new diagnosis, from a patient treated with antithyroid drugs. The source is a female donor with Graves disease.

Ten or more counts support this clonotype. The chain has TRBV18 and TRBJ2-7; D remains ambiguous. Germline CDR1 KGHSH, CDR2 LQKENI. This CDR3 contains 14 residues. Trimming stripped 2 bases from V and 5 bases from J, with 13 bases between. The CDR3 DNA is TGTGCCAGCTCACCAGGAGCCGCCAGCCACGAGCAGTACTTC. This encodes CASSPGAASHEQYF.

This clonotype was detected many times. This chain connects TRBV7-3 to TRBJ2-1; 9 nucleotides match TRBD1. The CDR3 is made up of 15 amino acids. V was clipped by 2 bases and J by 9 bases; unmatched bases: 8. Germline V gene lookup returns CDR1 SGHTA and CDR2 FQGTGA. In DNA, the CDR3 is TGTGCCAGCAGCTTAGTGGGACAGGGTTATGGTGAGCAGTTCTTC. Amino acids: CASSLVGQGYGEQFF.

V and J are TRBV5-1 and TRBJ2-1; tentative D call: TRBD2 (8 bases). The CDR3 is 17 residues long. Germline values: CDR1 SGHRS, CDR2 YFSETQ. Trimming pared 0 bases from V and 3 bases from J, leaving 16 bases between. CDR3: CASSLEGSGTVYNEQFF. The CDR3, as DNA: TGCGCCAGCAGCTTGGAGGGTAGCGGGACAGTCTACAATGAGCAGTTCTTC.

This clonotype was seen ten or more times. This chain links TRBV6-5 with TRBJ2-1; D possibly corresponds to TRBD2 (5 bases). Germline V gives CDR1 MNHEY, CDR2 SVGAGI. The CDR3 extends over 14 amino acids. Trimming pared 3 bases from V and 3 bases from J, leaving 9 bases between. The CDR3 reads CASSYGSDYNEQFF. For the CDR3, the DNA is TGTGCCAGCAGTTATGGTAGCGACTACAATGAGCAGTTCTTC.

This clonotype was seen many times. The chain employs TRBV27 and TRBJ2-2; D gene uncertain. V was pared by 4 bases and J by 0 bases, with 6 bases between. Germline assignment: CDR1 MNHEY and CDR2 SMNVEV (reference sequence). CDR3 length equals 14 residues. CDR3 amino acids: CASSSLANTGELFF. Written as DNA, the CDR3 is TGTGCCAGCAGTTCCCTAGCGAACACCGGGGAGCTGTTTTTT.

The chain links TRBV18 to TRBJ2-3; possibly TRBD1 for D (6 bases). The DNA end is more similar to TRBJ2-7, so the J call may be wrong. The CDR3 runs to 13 residues. In germline, CDR1 is KGHSH, CDR2 LQKENI. DNA for the CDR3: TGTGCCAGCTCTCCGTTACAGGGCTACGAGCAGTACTTC. This codes for CASSPLQGYEQYF.

Many counts were recorded for this clonotype. The CDR3 sequence: CASSSQQGNLAVEQYF. CDR3 coding DNA: TGCGCCAGCAGCTCTCAACAGGGGAACCTCGCAGTTGAGCAGTACTTC. The rearrangement links TRBV5-1 to TRBJ2-7; 7 bases match TRBD1. CDR1 and CDR2 (germline): SGHRS, YFSETQ. With 3 bases clipped from V and 7 bases from J, the junction kept 16 bases outside the gene matches. The CDR3 contains 16 residues.

In its sample, this clonotype was seen many times. The rearrangement uses TRBV18 and TRBJ1-4, with 7 bases matching TRBD1. In germline, CDR1 is KGHSH, CDR2 LQKENI. The CDR3 runs 15 residues. V dropped 7 bases and J dropped 7; count of bases not matched to a gene: 12. CDR3 protein: CASFTGTAGGEKLFF. As DNA, the CDR3 is TGTGCCAGCTTCACCGGGACAGCCGGCGGTGAAAAACTGTTTTTT. Full variable domain (missing parts from reference TRBV18 and TRBJ1-4): NAGVMQNPRHLVRRRGQEARLRCSPMKGHSHVYWYRQLPEEGLKFMVYLQKENIIDESGMPKERFSAEFPKEGPSILRIQQVVRGDSAAYFCASFTGTAGGEKLFFGSGTQLSVL.

This clonotype was detected ten times or more. The rearrangement joins TRBV11-3 to TRBJ2-5, with 11 bases matching TRBD2. V was clipped by 5 bases and J by 0 bases; unmatched bases: 5. The CDR3 runs 16 residues. Germline CDR1 reads SGHNT; CDR2 reads YENEEA. In DNA form, the CDR3 reads TGTGCCAGCAGCCTACGGACTAGCGGGTACCAAGAGACCCAGTACTTC. Translated: CASSLRTSGYQETQYF.

A few counts support this clonotype. V is TRBV12-5 and J is TRBJ2-3; the D is unclear. The ends were cut back, 7 bases at V and 3 bases at J, with 8 bases in the middle. Germline V CDR1 and CDR2: LGHNT, FRNRAP. The CDR3 has 12 residues. The CDR3: CASAPSTDTQYF. DNA of the CDR3: TGTGCTAGTGCCCCGTCTACAGATACGCAGTATTTT.

The chain is built from TRBV9 and TRBJ2-5; 10 bases align to TRBD2. The better agreement between TRBJ2-7 and the DNA end casts doubt on the J call. CDR1 is SGDLS and CDR2 is YYNGEE in the germline V gene. The CDR3 is 14 residues long. For the CDR3, the DNA is TGTGCCAGCAACGGTAGCGGGAGGACGTACGAGCAGTACTTC. Translated: CASNGSGRTYEQYF.

This clonotype was counted ten times or more. The V call is TRBV6-5, the J call TRBJ1-1; D is unclear. In germline, CDR1 is MNHEY, CDR2 SVGAGI. The CDR3 is 13 amino acids. Trimming removed 0 bases at V and 6 bases at J, with 8 bases between. CDR3 bases: TGTGCCAGCAGTTACTCGACGGGCCCTGAAGCTTTCTTT. Amino acid sequence: CASSYSTGPEAFF.

This clonotype showed up many times. V and J are TRBV5-4 and TRBJ2-2; 10 bases align to TRBD2. CDR1 and CDR2 (germline): SGHNT, YYREEE (reference sequence). The J segment lost 4 bases and the V segment lost 4 bases, leaving 16 bases of the junction unmatched. The CDR3 covers 19 residues. The CDR3 is CASSLAGGAGGPSTGELFF. The CDR3 DNA is TGTGCCAGCAGCCTGGCGGGGGGAGCGGGAGGGCCGAGCACCGGGGAGCTGTTTTTT.

Concerning this clonotype: Possible read error: a much larger clone is one base away. The V gene is TRBV12-3 or TRBV12-4, the J gene TRBJ2-5; TRBD2 matches 11 bases. This CDR3 spans 15 amino acids. The CDR3 loop is CANSTSGSVAETQYF. The CDR3 DNA reads as TGTGCCAACAGTACTAGCGGGAGTGTCGCAGAGACCCAGTACTTC.

At least ten counts were recorded for this clonotype. The chain couples TRBV7-9 to TRBJ2-1; D is ambiguous. Looked up from germline, CDR1 is SEHNR and CDR2 is FQNEAQ (reference sequence). The CDR3 spans 15 residues. V was trimmed by 5 bases and J by 9 bases, leaving 20 bases between them. The CDR3 DNA sequence: TGTGCCAGCAGCCGCTTGATTTCCGCCCGGGCTGAGCAGTTCTTC. Its translation: CASSRLISARAEQFF.

Many counts were recorded for this clonotype. The genes are TRBV18 and TRBJ1-5; TRBD1 is a possible D gene (6 bases). This CDR3 has 15 residues. Per germline, CDR1 KGHSH and CDR2 LQKENI. With 3 bases removed from V and 9 bases from J, the gap between germline ends came to 18 bases. CDR3 nucleotide sequence: TGTGCCAGCTCACCTGACAGGTCACCCGCCCCGCCCCAGCATTTT. Translated: CASSPDRSPAPPQHF.

In this sample, this clonotype turned up many times. The chain has TRBV20-1 and TRBJ1-1; D perhaps matches TRBD1 (6 bases). CDR3 length: 16 residues. The V gene lost 1 base and the J gene lost 1 base, with 16 bases spanning the gap. CDR1 and CDR2 from the germline V gene are DFQATT and SNEGSKA (reference sequence). CDR3 in DNA: TGCAGTGCTAGAGCCGAACACAGGGCTTCGAACACTGAAGCTTTCTTT. It is translated as CSARAEHRASNTEAFF.

This clonotype has a count of ten or more. This chain joins TRBV7-6 and TRBJ2-7; D uncertain. The CDR3 length is 13 residues. Germline-derived CDR1 and CDR2 are SGHVS and FNYEAQ. Trimming removed 3 bases from V and 3 bases from J, with 9 bases in between. As DNA, the CDR3 is TGTGCCAGCAGCTTCACAGATGACTACGAGCAGTACTTC. Protein product: CASSFTDDYEQYF. The full variable domain, completed using reference TRBV7-6 and TRBJ2-7, is GAGVSQSPRYKVTKRGQDVALRCDPISGHVSLYWYRQALGQGPEFLTYFNYEAQQDKSGLPNDRFSAERPEGSISTLTIQRTEQRDSAMYRCASSFTDDYEQYFGPGTRLTVT.

This clonotype was picked up many times. This chain uses TRBV28 with TRBJ2-7; D may be TRBD2 (6 bases). The V and J ends lost 8 bases and 0 bases respectively, with 14 bases between them. The CDR3 is made up of 14 amino acids. Germline V gene sequence: CDR1 MDHEN, CDR2 SYDVKM. The CDR3: CASLGGGLSYEQYF. The CDR3 DNA follows: TGTGCCAGCTTGGGAGGAGGACTCTCCTACGAGCAGTACTTC. Together with reference TRBV28 and TRBJ2-7, the CDR3 gives the full variable domain: DVKVTQSSRYLVKRTGEKVFLECVQDMDHENMFWYRQDPGLGLRLIYFSYDVKMKEKGDIPEGYSVSREKKERFSLILESASTNQTSMYLCASLGGGLSYEQYFGPGTRLTVT.

This clonotype was observed at least ten times. The chain recombines TRBV27 with TRBJ1-2; 8 bases agree with TRBD1. V was pared by 4 bases and J by 8 bases, with 6 bases of the junction left unmatched. The CDR3 runs 13 residues. Per germline, CDR1 MNHEY and CDR2 SMNVEV (reference sequence). The CDR3 sequence is CASSSGQGRGYTF. The CDR3 bases are TGTGCCAGCAGTTCTGGACAGGGTCGCGGCTACACCTTC.

This chain links TRBV6-2 or TRBV6-3 with TRBJ2-1; TRBD2 matches 16 bases. Germline-derived CDR1 and CDR2 are MNHEY and SVGEGT. The V segment lost 6 bases and the J segment 11 bases; nucleotides outside the gene matches: 10. The CDR3 is 16 residues long. The CDR3 nucleotides are TGTGCCAGCAGGGGACCCGGGACTAGCGGGAGGGCCCAGCAGTTCTTC. This sequence encodes CASRGPGTSGRAQQFF.